This TCR beta chain emerged from a study of blood T cell repertoires in COVID-19. Overall study: Both acute and convalescent COVID-19 samples were obtained from the United States, Italy and Spain. PBMCs, B-cell-depleted T cells, or T cells were the source of the cDNA or gDNA that made up the material.

As handled by the study authors: It was from reference gene primer amplification that nucleated cell counts were estimated. Sequencing used immunoSEQ multiplex PCR; TCRdb keeps in-frame clones, though not all of them. D and trimming come from the DNA, and the V and J calls and clone size come from that table. The profile shows about 170,000 clones, approximately 83% of them singletons. The CDR3 spans 14 residues. The V gene's germline CDR1 is SGHTA and CDR2 FQGNSA. V shed 5 bases and J shed 2 bases, with 11 bases lying between them. What was sequenced was peripheral blood. The rearrangement uses TRBV7-2 and TRBJ2-3, with D maybe TRBD1 (5 bases). The sequence derives from a human donor with acute or convalescent COVID-19. The donor label of this sample is uncertain. For the CDR3, the DNA is TGTGCCAGCAGCCCCCAGACAGACACAGATACGCAGTATTTT. Protein: CASSPQTDTDTQYF.